These 31 T cell receptor beta chains share one sample of origin, sequenced in a study of shared clonotypes between healthy human individuals. CD45RO-negative cells were positively selected for CCR7, leaving out terminally differentiated effector memory CD45RA+ cells. The protocol was immunoSEQ multiplex PCR, while the TCRdb copy is restricted to in-frame clones and leaves out a portion. The sample has around 2.1 million clones, more than 85% seen once. Sequencing used naive CD8+ T cells from PBMCs. The source of these receptors is a man aged 18 to 30 in good health. Some clones in this sample may be carry-over from other donors' samples.

The chain employs TRBV29-1 and TRBJ2-5; 9 nucleotides line up with TRBD2. The V gene end was trimmed by 1 base and the J gene end by 5 bases; junction bases not matched to a gene: 14. Germline V gene lookup returns CDR1 SQVTM and CDR2 ANQGSEA. This CDR3 is built from 17 residues. The DNA of the CDR3 is TGCAGCGTTGAAGTGCCGGGGACTAGCTATCGAGAGGAGACCCAGTACTTC. Residues: CSVEVPGTSYREETQYF.

The rearrangement uses TRBV5-6 and TRBJ1-4, with 11 bases lining up with TRBD1. CDR1 is SGHDT, CDR2 YYEEEE, per germline. The CDR3 consists of 13 residues. The ends lost 3 bases at V and 8 bases at J; junction bases unmatched: 0. CDR3 protein: CASSWTGGEKLFF. The DNA for the CDR3 is TGTGCCAGCAGCTGGACAGGGGGCGAAAAACTGTTTTTT.

The V and J genes are TRBV19 and TRBJ1-4; the D gene is possibly TRBD1 (5 bases). This CDR3 contains 15 residues. Germline V gene data show CDR1 as LNHDA and CDR2 as SQIVND (reference sequence). Between the trimmed V and J ends, which lost 3 bases and 4 bases, there was a span of 12 bases. CDR3 sequence: CASSMLAGNNEKLFF. The CDR3 nucleotides read TGTGCCAGTAGTATGCTGGCAGGGAATAATGAAAAACTGTTTTTT. Full variable domain (missing parts from reference TRBV19 and TRBJ1-4): DGGITQSPKYLFRKEGQNVTLSCEQNLNHDAMYWYRQDPGQGLRLIYYSQIVNDFQKGDIAEGYSVSREKKESFPLTVTSAQKNPTAFYLCASSMLAGNNEKLFFGSGTQLSVL.

This chain uses TRBV19 with TRBJ2-3; D is uncertain. The V and J ends lost 7 bases and 4 bases respectively, with 15 bases between them. There are 14 residues in the CDR3. Germline V lookup: CDR1 LNHDA, CDR2 SQIVND (reference sequence). The CDR3 sequence is CASTSRASADTQYF. The CDR3 DNA sequence: TGTGCCAGTACCTCACGGGCCTCAGCAGATACGCAGTATTTT.

V usage is TRBV2 and J usage is TRBJ2-7, with 7 bases lining up with TRBD1. The CDR3 spans 14 residues. V trimming: 6 bases; J trimming: 3 bases; junction bases outside the gene matches: 8. Germline V gene data show CDR1 as SNHLY and CDR2 as FYNNEI. This CDR3 reads CASREQGPFYEQYF. CDR3 nucleotide sequence: TGTGCCAGCAGAGAACAGGGGCCCTTCTACGAGCAGTACTTC.

The chain combines TRBV9 with TRBJ2-1, with 8 bases lining up with TRBD1. This CDR3 region has 15 residues. J gave up 7 bases and V 2 bases, and 8 bases lay outside the gene matches. The germline V gene has CDR1 SGDLS and CDR2 YYNGEE. This CDR3 is CASSVGDRSGNEQFF. For the CDR3, the DNA is TGTGCCAGCAGCGTGGGGGACAGGTCTGGGAATGAGCAGTTCTTC.

This rearrangement joins TRBV28 to TRBJ1-2; the D is unclear. The germline gives CDR1 MDHEN, CDR2 SYDVKM. Trimming left V 1 base short and J 4 bases short, with 7 bases between. This CDR3 region has 13 residues. CDR3 sequence reads: CASSLSAIYGYTF. CDR3 coding DNA: TGTGCCAGCAGTTTATCGGCAATCTATGGCTACACCTTC.

The rearrangement links TRBV4-1 to TRBJ1-6, with 11 bases that match TRBD1. The CDR3 runs 15 residues. Looked up from germline, CDR1 is MGHRA and CDR2 is YSYEKL. J gave up 9 bases and V 5 bases, and 6 bases lay outside the gene matches. This CDR3 reads CASSKGTGGSSPLHF. The CDR3 DNA reads as TGCGCCAGCAGCAAGGGGACAGGGGGTTCTTCACCCCTCCACTTT.

CDR3 in amino acids: CASSLLRTGGPDTQYF. The CDR3 bases are TGTGCCAGCAGTTTACTACGGACAGGGGGCCCAGATACGCAGTATTTT. The rearrangement joins TRBV27 to TRBJ2-3, with 11 bases aligning to TRBD1. CDR3 length: 16 residues. V lost 2 bases and J lost 4; bases outside the gene matches: 5. Germline-derived CDR1 and CDR2 are MNHEY and SMNVEV (reference sequence).

The J gene is TRBJ1-2, the V gene TRBV28; D gene unclear. The CDR3 covers 13 residues. Per germline, CDR1 MDHEN and CDR2 SYDVKM. V was trimmed by 3 bases and J by 5 bases, leaving 10 bases between them. The CDR3: CASSLAAGYGYTF. Written as DNA, the CDR3 is TGTGCCAGCAGTTTGGCGGCGGGGTATGGCTACACCTTC.

This sequence joins TRBV4-3 and TRBJ1-1, with D possibly matching TRBD1 (5 bases). Germline V CDR1 and CDR2: LGHNA, YSLEER. The length of the CDR3 is 16 residues. The germline V and J ends were trimmed by 1 base and 0 bases, with 12 bases remaining between them. CDR3: CASSQVRGFMNTEAFF. CDR3 nucleotide sequence: TGCGCCAGCAGCCAAGTGAGGGGCTTCATGAACACTGAAGCTTTCTTT.

The chain links TRBV2 to TRBJ1-1; D call uncertain. Trimming took off 5 bases at V and 0 bases at J, with 13 bases between the two ends. This CDR3 spans 15 amino acids. The germline V gene encodes CDR1 SNHLY and CDR2 FYNNEI. CDR3 loop: CASSMIVWLNTEAFF. DNA for the CDR3: TGTGCCAGCAGTATGATAGTGTGGCTGAACACTGAAGCTTTCTTT.

The CDR3 loop reads CASSDPYALVGDTQYF. CDR3 DNA: TGTGCCAGCAGCGACCCCTATGCCCTGGTGGGAGATACGCAGTATTTT. This chain uses TRBV7-9 with TRBJ2-3; D ambiguous. V was shortened by 5 bases and J by 5 bases, with 20 bases between the two germline ends. The CDR3 spans 16 residues. Germline V gene sequence: CDR1 SEHNR, CDR2 FQNEAQ (reference sequence).

The chain couples TRBV28 to TRBJ2-5; TRBD1 might be the D (5 bases). From germline, CDR1 is MDHEN and CDR2 SYDVKM. The CDR3 covers 14 residues. Between the trimmed V and J ends, which lost 3 bases and 3 bases, there was a span of 11 bases. CDR3 in DNA: TGTGCCAGCAGTTTTTGGTTAGGGGAAGAGACCCAGTACTTC. It codes for CASSFWLGEETQYF.

This clone showed up just once. CDR3 loop: CASRLTGTKAKNIQYF. For the CDR3, the DNA is TGTGCCAGCAGATTGACAGGGACGAAAGCCAAAAACATTCAGTACTTC. This sequence joins TRBV28 and TRBJ2-4; 7 bases fit TRBD1. Germline lookup yields CDR1 MDHEN and CDR2 SYDVKM. The trim removed 6 bases at V and 0 bases at J, leaving 8 bases unmatched. The CDR3 spans 16 residues.

Comments on this clone: This specimen includes other DNA sequences encoding the same CDR3. The rearrangement links TRBV7-2 to TRBJ2-3, with TRBD2 matching over 9 bases. CDR1 is SGHTA and CDR2 is FQGNSA in the germline V gene. The CDR3 is 13 residues long. V shed 5 bases, J shed 3 bases, and the junction held 0 bases outside the gene matches. This chain's CDR3 is CASSGLATDTQYF. The CDR3 bases are TGTGCCAGCAGCGGACTAGCGACAGATACGCAGTATTTT.

The chain recombines TRBV11-2 with TRBJ2-7, with D possibly being TRBD1 or TRBD2 (5 bases each). The CDR3 runs to 17 residues. V lost 2 bases to trimming and J lost 6 bases, with 23 bases between them. Germline assignment: CDR1 SGHAT and CDR2 FQNNGV. The CDR3 is CASSLKGAGPPAGEQYF. In DNA, the CDR3 is TGTGCCAGCAGCTTAAAAGGGGCGGGCCCACCGGCGGGCGAGCAGTACTTC.

This clone was detected only a few times. CDR3 nucleotide sequence: TGTGCCAGCAGTTTATTGGTTGAGCAGTTCTTC. It is translated as CASSLLVEQFF. The rearrangement joins TRBV28 to TRBJ2-1; D call uncertain. CDR1 and CDR2 (germline): MDHEN, SYDVKM. This CDR3 has 11 amino acids. The germline V and J ends were trimmed by 1 base and 9 bases, with 4 bases remaining between them.

This sequence joins TRBV9 and TRBJ2-3, with 9 nucleotides matching TRBD2. V gave up 4 bases and J gave up 2 bases; unmatched junction bases: 8. The CDR3 contains 16 residues. Germline V CDR1 and CDR2: SGDLS, YYNGEE. CDR3 nucleotide sequence: TGTGCCAGCAGCCGGGGGCTAGCGGGATTCACAGATACGCAGTATTTT. Amino acid sequence: CASSRGLAGFTDTQYF.

This chain uses TRBV9 with TRBJ2-3, with D possibly being TRBD2 (6 bases). The germline V gene encodes CDR1 SGDLS and CDR2 YYNGEE. This CDR3 has 15 residues. Between the trimmed V and J ends, which lost 0 bases and 3 bases, there was a span of 11 bases. The CDR3 DNA is TGTGCCAGCAGCGTAGCACGGGAGTGGACAGATACGCAGTATTTT. Its protein product is CASSVAREWTDTQYF.

The table lists this clone with a few counts. The chain recombines TRBV2 with TRBJ1-5; D gene unclear. This CDR3 is built from 14 residues. The germline V and J ends were trimmed by 2 bases and 1 base, with 6 bases remaining between them. Looked up from germline, CDR1 is SNHLY and CDR2 is FYNNEI. CDR3 sequence (DNA): TGTGCCAGCAGTGAAATGGGGAGCAATCAGCCCCAGCATTTT. Its protein product is CASSEMGSNQPQHF.

The V and J genes are TRBV6-1 and TRBJ2-7; 10 nucleotides align to TRBD1. In germline, CDR1 is MNHNS, CDR2 SASEGT. V lost 4 bases to trimming and J lost 3 bases; unmatched junction nucleotides: 0. The CDR3 length is 13 residues. The CDR3 region is CASSGDRGYEQYF. CDR3 DNA sequence: TGTGCCAGCAGTGGGGACAGGGGCTACGAGCAGTACTTC.

The gene calls are TRBV7-2 and TRBJ2-3; tentatively, D is TRBD1 (5 bases). Germline values: CDR1 SGHTA, CDR2 FQGNSA. The CDR3 is 16 amino acids. Trimming stripped 3 bases from V and 1 base from J, with 14 bases between. The CDR3 here is CASSFVWMGRTDTQYF. The DNA of the CDR3 is TGTGCCAGCAGCTTCGTTTGGATGGGGCGCACAGATACGCAGTATTTT.

The V call is TRBV27, the J call TRBJ2-2; D is perhaps TRBD1 or TRBD2 (6 bases each). Per the germline V gene, CDR1 is MNHEY and CDR2 is SMNVEV (reference sequence). The CDR3 contains 14 residues. Trimming stripped 3 bases from V and 4 bases from J, with 9 bases between. CDR3 protein: CASSFRGATGELFF. The CDR3 coding sequence is TGTGCCAGCAGTTTTAGGGGGGCCACCGGGGAGCTGTTTTTT.

This clone was recorded once. The chain uses TRBV29-1 and TRBJ2-1, with D perhaps TRBD2 (5 bases). Germline V gene data show CDR1 as SQVTM and CDR2 as ANQGSEA. V dropped 0 bases and J dropped 8 bases, with 8 bases sitting between them. The CDR3 extends over 12 amino acids. DNA for the CDR3: TGCAGCGTTGAAGACCGCGGGTATGAGCAGTTCTTC. This sequence encodes CSVEDRGYEQFF.

The chain employs TRBV6-6 and TRBJ1-1; 7 nucleotides line up with TRBD1. The germline V gene has CDR1 MNHNY and CDR2 SVGAGI (reference sequence). CDR3 length: 15 amino acids. V shed 5 bases, J shed 0 bases, and the junction held 6 bases outside the gene matches. CDR3 residues: CASSPPGGMNTEAFF. The CDR3 DNA is TGTGCCAGCAGTCCCCCAGGGGGGATGAACACTGAAGCTTTCTTT.

The chain recombines TRBV21-1 with TRBJ1-2. TRBV21-1 is deemed a pseudogene. CDR3 length equals 13 residues. The CDR3 DNA sequence: TGTGCCAGCAGCAAAATTGAGCCGGATGGCTACACCTTC. Protein sequence: CASSKIEPDGYTF.

On this clone: Other DNA sequences in the sample encode the same CDR3. V gene TRBV7-9 combines with J gene TRBJ2-5; D gene unclear. In germline, CDR1 is SEHNR, CDR2 FQNEAQ (reference sequence). Trimming removed 1 base from V and 5 bases from J, with 5 bases in between. The CDR3 runs to 12 residues. The CDR3 DNA reads TGTGCCAGCAGCTTAGGGGCGGAGACCCAGTACTTC. This gives the protein CASSLGAETQYF.

The rearrangement joins TRBV4-3 to TRBJ2-7; tentative D call: TRBD2 (7 bases). This CDR3 has 16 amino acids. Trimming took off 1 base at V and 3 bases at J, with 16 bases between the two ends. CDR1 is LGHNA, CDR2 YSLEER, per germline. Here the CDR3 DNA reads TGCGCCAGCAGCCAAGGCAGGGGCGGGAGCTACTACGAGCAGTACTTC. Its translation is CASSQGRGGSYYEQYF.

Written as DNA, the CDR3 is TGTGCCAGCTCACCCACCAGGGGGGAAAGGGAAGGCTACACCTTC. It yields the protein CASSPTRGEREGYTF. The V and J genes are TRBV18 and TRBJ1-2, with 7 bases that match TRBD1. V was pared by 3 bases and J by 8 bases, with 12 bases of the junction left unmatched. The CDR3 loop spans 15 amino acids. CDR1 is KGHSH and CDR2 is LQKENI in the germline V gene. Drawing the rest from reference TRBV18 and TRBJ1-2, the complete variable domain is NAGVMQNPRHLVRRRGQEARLRCSPMKGHSHVYWYRQLPEEGLKFMVYLQKENIIDESGMPKERFSAEFPKEGPSILRIQQVVRGDSAAYFCASSPTRGEREGYTFGSGTRLTVV.

This clone turned up a few times. The chain combines TRBV11-2 with TRBJ2-1; D gene uncertain. The CDR3 length is 10 residues. Trimming took off 7 bases at V and 7 bases at J, with 5 bases between the two ends. Germline values: CDR1 SGHAT, CDR2 FQNNGV. In DNA, the CDR3 is TGTGCCAGCATTGGGAATGAGCAGTTCTTC. Its protein is CASIGNEQFF.